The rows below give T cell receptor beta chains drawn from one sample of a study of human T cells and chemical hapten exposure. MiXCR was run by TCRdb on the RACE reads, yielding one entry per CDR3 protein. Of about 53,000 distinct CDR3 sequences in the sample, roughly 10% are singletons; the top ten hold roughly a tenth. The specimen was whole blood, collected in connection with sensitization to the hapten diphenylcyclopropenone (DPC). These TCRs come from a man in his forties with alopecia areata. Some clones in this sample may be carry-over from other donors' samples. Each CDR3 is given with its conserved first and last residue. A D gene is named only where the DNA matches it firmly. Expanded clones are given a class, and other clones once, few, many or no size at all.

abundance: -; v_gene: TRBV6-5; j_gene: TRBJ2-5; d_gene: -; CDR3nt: TGTGCCAGCGGCCCAGTAGAGACCCAGTACTTC; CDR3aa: CASGPVETQYF
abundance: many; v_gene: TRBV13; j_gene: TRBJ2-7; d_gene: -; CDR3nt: TGTGCCAGCAGCCCATCGGGCTCCTACGAGCAGTACTTC; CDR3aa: CASSPSGSYEQYF
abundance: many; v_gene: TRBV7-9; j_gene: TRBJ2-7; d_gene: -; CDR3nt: TGTGCCAGCAGCCATAGGGACATCGGAGTCGACGAGCAGTACTTC; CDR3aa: CASSHRDIGVDEQYF
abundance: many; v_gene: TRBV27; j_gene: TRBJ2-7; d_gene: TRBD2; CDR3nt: TGTGCCAGCAGTTTAGGGAGCGGGAGGGCTCCCGAGCAGTACTTC; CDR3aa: CASSLGSGRAPEQYF
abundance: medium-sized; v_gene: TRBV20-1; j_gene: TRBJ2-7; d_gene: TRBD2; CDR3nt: TGCAGTGCTAGAGGACCGGGACTAGGCTACGAGCAGTACTTC; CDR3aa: CSARGPGLGYEQYF
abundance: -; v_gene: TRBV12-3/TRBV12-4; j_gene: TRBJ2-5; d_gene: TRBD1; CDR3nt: TGTGCCAGCAGTTTAACCCAGGGGGAAGAGACCCAGTACTTC; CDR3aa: CASSLTQGEETQYF
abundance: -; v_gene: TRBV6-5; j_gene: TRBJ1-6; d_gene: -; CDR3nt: TGTGCCAGCAGTTTCTCGACGGGACCGACGAGCTCCTATAATTCACCCCTCCACTTT; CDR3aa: CASSFSTGPTSSYNSPLHF
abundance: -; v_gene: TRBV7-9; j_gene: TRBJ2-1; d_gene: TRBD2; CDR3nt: TGTGCCAGCAAGTGGCGGGAGGGCAGGGATGAGCAGTTCTTC; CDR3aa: CASKWREGRDEQFF
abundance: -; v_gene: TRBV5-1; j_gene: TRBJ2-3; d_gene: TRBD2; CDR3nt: TGCGCCAGCAGCTTGGGGATCTTAGCGGGAGTCGGCACAGATACGCAGTATTTT; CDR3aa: CASSLGILAGVGTDTQYF
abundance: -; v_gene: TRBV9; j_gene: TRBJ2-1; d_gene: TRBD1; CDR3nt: TGTGCCAGCAGCGTAGGAGGGACAGGGGTGACAAATGAGCAGTTCTTC; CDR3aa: CASSVGGTGVTNEQFF
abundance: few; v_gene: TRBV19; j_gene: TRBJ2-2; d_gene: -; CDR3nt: TGTGCCAGTAGTATAGATTATCGGGGTCCCACCGGGGAGCTGTTTTTT; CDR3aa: CASSIDYRGPTGELFF
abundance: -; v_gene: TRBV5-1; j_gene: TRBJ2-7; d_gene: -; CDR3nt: TGCGCCAGCAGCTTGGGGGCAGACTACGAGCAGTACTTC; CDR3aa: CASSLGADYEQYF
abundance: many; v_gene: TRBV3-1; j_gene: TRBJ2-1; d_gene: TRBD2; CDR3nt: TGTGCCAGCAGCCAAGATCCGGGACTAGCGGGCAATGAGCAGTTCTTC; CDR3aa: CASSQDPGLAGNEQFF
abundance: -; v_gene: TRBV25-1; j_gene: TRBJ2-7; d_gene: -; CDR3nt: TGTGCCAGCAGAGACAGTGGTCGGGAGCAGTACTTC; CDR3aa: CASRDSGREQYF
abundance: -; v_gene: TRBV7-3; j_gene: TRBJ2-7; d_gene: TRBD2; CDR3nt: TGTGCCAGCAGCTCACGGACTAGCGGGGTGTTCTTC; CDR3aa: CASSSRTSGVFF
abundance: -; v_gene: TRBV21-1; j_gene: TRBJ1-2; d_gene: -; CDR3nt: TGTGCCAGCAGCAGACAGGGGGGGCCGCTTGGCTACACCTTC; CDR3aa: CASSRQGGPLGYTF
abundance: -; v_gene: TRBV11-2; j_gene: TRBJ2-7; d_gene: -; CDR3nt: TGTGCCAGCAGCCTCCTTGATGGGGTCTCCTACGAGCAGTACTTC; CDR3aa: CASSLLDGVSYEQYF
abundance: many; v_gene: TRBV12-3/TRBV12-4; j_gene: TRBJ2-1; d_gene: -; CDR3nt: TGTGCCAGCAGCAGAATCGGGTTGCAGTTCTTC; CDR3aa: CASSRIGLQFF
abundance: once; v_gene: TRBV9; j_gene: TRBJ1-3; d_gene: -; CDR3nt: TGTGCCAGCAGCGCGGGTCGCGGAAACACCATATATTTT; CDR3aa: CASSAGRGNTIYF
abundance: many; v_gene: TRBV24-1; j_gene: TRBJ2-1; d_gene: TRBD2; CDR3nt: TGTGCCACCAGTGATTTGACTAGCGGGAGCCTTGAGCAGTTCTTC; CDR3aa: CATSDLTSGSLEQFF
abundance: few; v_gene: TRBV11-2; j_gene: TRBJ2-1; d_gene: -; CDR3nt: TGTGCCAGCAGCTTCGAGGGGGAGTCCTACAATGAGCAGTTCTTC; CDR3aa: CASSFEGESYNEQFF
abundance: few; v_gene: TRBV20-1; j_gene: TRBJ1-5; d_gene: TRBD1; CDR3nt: TGCAGTGCCAAACCGGGACAGCGAGACAATCAGCCCCAGCATTTT; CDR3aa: CSAKPGQRDNQPQHF
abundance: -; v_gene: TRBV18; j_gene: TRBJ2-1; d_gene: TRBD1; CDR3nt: TGTGCCAGCTCACTTGGACAGGGGGCCGGCAATGAGCAGTTCTTC; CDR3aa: CASSLGQGAGNEQFF
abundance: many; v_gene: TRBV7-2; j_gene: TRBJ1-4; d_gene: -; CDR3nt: TGTGCCAGCAGCATAAGGACAGATGAAAAACTGTTTTTT; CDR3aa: CASSIRTDEKLFF
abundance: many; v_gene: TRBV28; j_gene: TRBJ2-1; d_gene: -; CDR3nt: TGTGCCAGCAGTTTACTGGAAACAAGCTCCTACAATGAGCAGTTCTTC; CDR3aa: CASSLLETSSYNEQFF
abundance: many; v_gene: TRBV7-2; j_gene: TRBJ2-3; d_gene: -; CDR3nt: TGTGCCAGCAGCTTTAGTAGTAGGCTCACAGATACGCAGTATTTT; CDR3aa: CASSFSSRLTDTQYF
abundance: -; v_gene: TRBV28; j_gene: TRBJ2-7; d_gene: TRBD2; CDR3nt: TGTGCCAGCAGTCAGGGACTAGCTCGGTCCGAGCAGTACTTC; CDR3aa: CASSQGLARSEQYF
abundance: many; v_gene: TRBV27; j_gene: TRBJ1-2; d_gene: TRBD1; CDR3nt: TGTGCCAGCAGGCCGGGACAGGGGAGCTATGGCTACACCTTC; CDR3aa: CASRPGQGSYGYTF
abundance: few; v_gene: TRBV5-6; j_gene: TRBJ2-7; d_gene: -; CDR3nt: TGTGCCAGCAGCTTGGTAGGCAGTCTAAACGAGCAGTACTTC; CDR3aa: CASSLVGSLNEQYF
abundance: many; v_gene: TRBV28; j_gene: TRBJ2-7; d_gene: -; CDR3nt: TGTGCCAGCAGTGTGACTCCTCCTAACGAGCAGTACTTC; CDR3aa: CASSVTPPNEQYF
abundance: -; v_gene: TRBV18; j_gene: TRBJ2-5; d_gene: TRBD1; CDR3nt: TGTGCCAGCTCATCGGGACAGGGTGAGACCCAGTACTTC; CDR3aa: CASSSGQGETQYF
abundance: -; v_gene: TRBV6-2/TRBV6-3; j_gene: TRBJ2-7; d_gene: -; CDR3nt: TGTGCCAGCAGTTACCTCACCTCCGAGCAGTACTTC; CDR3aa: CASSYLTSEQYF
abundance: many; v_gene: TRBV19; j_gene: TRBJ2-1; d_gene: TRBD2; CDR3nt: TGTGCCAGTAGTATAGACCCGGGGGGCTCCTACAATGAGCAGTTCTTC; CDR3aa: CASSIDPGGSYNEQFF
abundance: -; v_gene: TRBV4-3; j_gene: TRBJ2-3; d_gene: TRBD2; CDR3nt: TGCGCCAGCAGCCAAGATGTGGGGACTAGCGGGAGTACGCAGTATTTT; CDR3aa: CASSQDVGTSGSTQYF
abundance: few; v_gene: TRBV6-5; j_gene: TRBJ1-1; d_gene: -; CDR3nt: TGTGCCAGCAGTTACCGAGGAGGCAACACTGAAGCTTTCTTT; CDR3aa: CASSYRGGNTEAFF
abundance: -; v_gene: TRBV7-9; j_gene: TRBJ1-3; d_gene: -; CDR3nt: TGTGCCAGCAGCGCAGAAGGAAGCTCTGGAAACACCATATATTTT; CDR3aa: CASSAEGSSGNTIYF
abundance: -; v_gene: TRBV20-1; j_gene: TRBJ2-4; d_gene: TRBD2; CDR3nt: TGCAGTGCCTCACTAGCGACCCTAGCCAAAAACATTCAGTACTTC; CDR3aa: CSASLATLAKNIQYF
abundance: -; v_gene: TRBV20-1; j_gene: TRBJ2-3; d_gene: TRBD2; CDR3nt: TGCAGTGCTAGAGATCCCAGCGGGAGGGCGAGAGATACGCAGTATTTT; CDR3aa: CSARDPSGRARDTQYF
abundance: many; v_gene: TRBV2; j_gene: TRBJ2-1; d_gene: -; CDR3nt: TGTGCCAGCAGTAAAACGGATGATGAGCAGTTCTTC; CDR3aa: CASSKTDDEQFF
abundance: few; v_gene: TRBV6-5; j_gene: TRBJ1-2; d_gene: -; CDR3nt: TGTGCCAGCAGTTCGCGTGGGGCAGGGAAGACTAACTATGGCTACACCTTC; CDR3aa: CASSSRGAGKTNYGYTF
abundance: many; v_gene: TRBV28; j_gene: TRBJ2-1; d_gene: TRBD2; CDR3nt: TGTGCCAGCAGTTTTAACCCGGTTCGTTCTAGCGGGAGGGCCGGTGAGCAGTTCTTC; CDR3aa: CASSFNPVRSSGRAGEQFF
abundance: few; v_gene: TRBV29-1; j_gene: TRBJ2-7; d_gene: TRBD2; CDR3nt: TGCAGCGTTGAAGAGAGCGGGACCTACGAGCAGTACTTC; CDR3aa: CSVEESGTYEQYF
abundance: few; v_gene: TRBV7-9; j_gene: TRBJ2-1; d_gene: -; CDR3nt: TGTGCCAGCAGCTCCCGAGGGTCCCTCTCCTACAATGAGCAGTTCTTC; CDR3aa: CASSSRGSLSYNEQFF
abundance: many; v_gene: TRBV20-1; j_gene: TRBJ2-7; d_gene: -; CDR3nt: TGCAGTGCTAGAGATGTTAGGGGGGACCGCGTGGGAGAGCAGTACTTC; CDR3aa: CSARDVRGDRVGEQYF
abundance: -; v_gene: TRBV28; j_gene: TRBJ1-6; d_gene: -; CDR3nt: TGTGCCAGCAGTCCTGGAGGGCCCCTCCACTTT; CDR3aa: CASSPGGPLHF
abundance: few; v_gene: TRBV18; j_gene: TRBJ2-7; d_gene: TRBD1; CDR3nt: TGTGCCAGCTCCCGAGACAGGGACTACGAGCAGTACTTC; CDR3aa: CASSRDRDYEQYF
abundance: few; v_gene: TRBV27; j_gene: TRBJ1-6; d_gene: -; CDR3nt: TGTGCCAGCAGCTCCCCCCTAGGGAATTCACCCCTCCACTTT; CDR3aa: CASSSPLGNSPLHF
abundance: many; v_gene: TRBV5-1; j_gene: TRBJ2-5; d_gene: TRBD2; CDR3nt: TGCGCCAGCAGCTTGGAACATGGCGGGAGGCGAGAGACCCAGTACTTC; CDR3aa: CASSLEHGGRRETQYF
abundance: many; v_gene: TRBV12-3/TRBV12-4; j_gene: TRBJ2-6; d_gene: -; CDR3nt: TGTGCCAGCAGTTTCATACAGGGATCTGGGGCCAACGTCCTGACTTTC; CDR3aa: CASSFIQGSGANVLTF
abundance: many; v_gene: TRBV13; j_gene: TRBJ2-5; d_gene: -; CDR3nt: TGTGCCAGCAGCTTAAACGGAGAGGAGACCCAGTACTTC; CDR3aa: CASSLNGEETQYF
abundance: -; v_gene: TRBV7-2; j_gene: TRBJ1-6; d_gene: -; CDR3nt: TGTGCCAGCAGCCCACCACGGGGGCGGGATTCACCCCTCCACTTT; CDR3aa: CASSPPRGRDSPLHF
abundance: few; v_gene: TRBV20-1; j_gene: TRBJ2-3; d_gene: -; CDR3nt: TGCAGTGCTAGGTCCCATTCCCAGCGACACACAGATACGCAGTATTTT; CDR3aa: CSARSHSQRHTDTQYF